These T cell receptor beta chains were read from a single sample in a study of T cells in Graves' hyperthyroidism and ophthalmopathy. A single record per CDR3 protein comes from TCRdb applying MiXCR to the multiplex PCR reads. The data contain 550,000 to 800,000 distinct CDR3 sequences, 17% of them singletons. Material: blood. These receptors all stem from a man in his fifties with Graves' hyperthyroidism. The CDR3 runs from the conserved cysteine through the conserved F or W. Fields, in order: J gene, V gene, CDR3 protein.

TRBJ2-2 TRBV6-1 CASSHNTNTGELFF
TRBJ2-3 TRBV9 CASSEQGPHTDTQYF
TRBJ2-3 TRBV18 CASSPRDYTQYF
TRBJ2-7 TRBV20-1 CSARERGLAGVREQYF
TRBJ1-6 TRBV6-2/TRBV6-3 CASSYMETGVPALHF
TRBJ1-5 TRBV7-2 CASSWPGSNQPQHF
TRBJ2-3 TRBV5-1 CASSFGGSGPVTQYF
TRBJ2-3 TRBV7-9 CASSFPSGSSTDTQYF
TRBJ2-1 TRBV9 CASSSTGTSGRYEQFF
TRBJ2-7 TRBV5-1 CASSLGRENYEQYF
TRBJ2-7 TRBV7-3 CASSPRPGTGSEQYF
TRBJ2-4 TRBV2 CASSENIQYF
TRBJ2-3 TRBV20-1 CSATGTLHTDTQYF
TRBJ2-2 TRBV7-9 CASSLDRAGASGELFF
TRBJ1-3 TRBV19 CAGRGQGAPGNTIYF
TRBJ2-2 TRBV7-9 CATRGREGPSGELFF
TRBJ1-5 TRBV15 CATRDRPNQPQHF
TRBJ2-7 TRBV9 CASSPGLAGTFSPREQYF
TRBJ2-7 TRBV4-1 CASSRDGGEDEQYF
TRBJ1-1 TRBV6-2/TRBV6-3 CASSYDPFTEAFF
TRBJ2-3 TRBV12-3/TRBV12-4 CASSLAAIADTQYF
TRBJ2-2 TRBV27 CASSLWARTGVSGELFF
TRBJ1-3 TRBV2 CASRDSGNTIYF
TRBJ2-7 TRBV2 CASRPAEYEQYF
TRBJ2-7 TRBV10-3 CAISPTGTGTYEQYF
TRBJ2-7 TRBV27 CASSLGPDYEQYF
TRBJ1-2 TRBV7-2 CASSPGVGYTF
TRBJ2-7 TRBV28 CASTSSGEVSYEQYF
TRBJ2-2 TRBV5-1 CASSGGSYTGELSF
TRBJ2-5 TRBV6-1 CASSADREQETQYF
TRBJ2-2 TRBV4-1 CASSHPKIIRGIGELFF
TRBJ2-3 TRBV24-1 CATSGQDRGTDTQYF
TRBJ2-1 TRBV12-5 CASGLAYRGFINEQFF
TRBJ2-5 TRBV2 CASSGLAGEVETQYF
TRBJ2-7 TRBV30 CAWGGLGYEQYF
TRBJ1-1 TRBV24-1 CATSIKNTEAFF
TRBJ2-7 TRBV3-1 CASSQVVGTGVDEQYF
TRBJ2-7 TRBV7-2 CASSTSHSSYEQYF
TRBJ2-3 TRBV10-3 CAISESIGYTDTQYF
TRBJ2-7 TRBV6-1 CASSGQAGWGQYF
TRBJ2-7 TRBV4-2 CASSQETGGSSYEQYF
TRBJ2-2 TRBV30 CAWREGLANTGELFF
TRBJ1-1 TRBV5-6 CASSWPGQGEAFF
TRBJ1-1 TRBV30 CAWRSYRGGTEAFF
TRBJ2-1 TRBV7-9 CASSSQLAVSSGEQFF
TRBJ2-3 TRBV9 CASSEYRGSTDTQYF
TRBJ1-4 TRBV10-3 CAISEYSTARHEKLFF